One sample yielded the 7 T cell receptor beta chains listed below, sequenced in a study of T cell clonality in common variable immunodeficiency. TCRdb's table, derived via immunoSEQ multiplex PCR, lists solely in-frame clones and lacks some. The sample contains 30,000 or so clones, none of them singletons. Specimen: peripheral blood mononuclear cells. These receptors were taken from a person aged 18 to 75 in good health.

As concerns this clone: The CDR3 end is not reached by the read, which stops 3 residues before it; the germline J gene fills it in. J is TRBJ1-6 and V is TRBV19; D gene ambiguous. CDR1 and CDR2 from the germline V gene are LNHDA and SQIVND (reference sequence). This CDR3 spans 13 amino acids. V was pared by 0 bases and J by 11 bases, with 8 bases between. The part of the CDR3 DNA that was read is TGTGCCAGTAGTATAGATGGGCAGACACCC. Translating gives CASSIDGQTP. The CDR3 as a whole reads CASSIDGQTPLHF. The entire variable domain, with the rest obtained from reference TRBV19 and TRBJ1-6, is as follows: DGGITQSPKYLFRKEGQNVTLSCEQNLNHDAMYWYRQDPGQGLRLIYYSQIVNDFQKGDIAEGYSVSREKKESFPLTVTSAQKNPTAFYLCASSIDGQTPLHFGNGTRLTVT.

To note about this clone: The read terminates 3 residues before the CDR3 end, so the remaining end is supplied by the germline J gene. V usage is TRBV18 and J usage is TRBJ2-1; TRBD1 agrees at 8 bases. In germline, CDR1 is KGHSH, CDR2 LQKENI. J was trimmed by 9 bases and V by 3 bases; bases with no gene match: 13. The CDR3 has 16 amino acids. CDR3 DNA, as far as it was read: TGTGCCAGCTCACCGGGACAGGTATTACGGGGGACTGAG. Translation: CASSPGQVLRGTE. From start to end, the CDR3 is CASSPGQVLRGTEQFF. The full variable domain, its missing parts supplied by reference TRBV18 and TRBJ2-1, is NAGVMQNPRHLVRRRGQEARLRCSPMKGHSHVYWYRQLPEEGLKFMVYLQKENIIDESGMPKERFSAEFPKEGPSILRIQQVVRGDSAAYFCASSPGQVLRGTEQFFGPGTRLTVL.

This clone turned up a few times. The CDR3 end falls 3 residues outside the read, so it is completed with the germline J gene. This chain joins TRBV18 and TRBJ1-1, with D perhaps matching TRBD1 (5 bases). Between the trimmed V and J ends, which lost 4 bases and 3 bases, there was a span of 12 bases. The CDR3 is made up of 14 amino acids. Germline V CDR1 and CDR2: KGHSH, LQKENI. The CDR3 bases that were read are TGTGCCAGCTCACGGGGGGTAGGAGACACTGAA. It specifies CASSRGVGDTE. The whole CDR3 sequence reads CASSRGVGDTEAFF.

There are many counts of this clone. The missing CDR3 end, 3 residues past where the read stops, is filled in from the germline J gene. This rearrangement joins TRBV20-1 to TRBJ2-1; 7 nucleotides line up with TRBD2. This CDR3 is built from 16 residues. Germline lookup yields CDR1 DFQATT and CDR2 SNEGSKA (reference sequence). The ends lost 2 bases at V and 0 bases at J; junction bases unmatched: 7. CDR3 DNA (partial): TGCAGTGCTAGACATAGCGGGCCAAGCTCCTACAATGAG. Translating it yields CSARHSGPSSYNE. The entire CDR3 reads CSARHSGPSSYNEQFF.

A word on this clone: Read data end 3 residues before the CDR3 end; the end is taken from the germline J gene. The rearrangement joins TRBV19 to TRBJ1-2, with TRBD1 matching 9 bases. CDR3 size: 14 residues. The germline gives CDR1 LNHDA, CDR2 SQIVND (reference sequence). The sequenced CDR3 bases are TGTGCCAGTAGTAGAACAGGGGGCTCCTACGAC. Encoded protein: CASSRTGGSYD. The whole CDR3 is CASSRTGGSYDYTF.

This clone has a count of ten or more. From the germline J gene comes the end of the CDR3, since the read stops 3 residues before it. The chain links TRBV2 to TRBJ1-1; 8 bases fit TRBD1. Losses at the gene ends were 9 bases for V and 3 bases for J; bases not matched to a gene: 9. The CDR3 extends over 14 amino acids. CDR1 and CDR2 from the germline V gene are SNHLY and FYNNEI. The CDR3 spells CARDWGTGYTEAFF. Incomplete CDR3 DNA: TGTGCCAGAGATTGGGGGACAGGATACACTGAA.

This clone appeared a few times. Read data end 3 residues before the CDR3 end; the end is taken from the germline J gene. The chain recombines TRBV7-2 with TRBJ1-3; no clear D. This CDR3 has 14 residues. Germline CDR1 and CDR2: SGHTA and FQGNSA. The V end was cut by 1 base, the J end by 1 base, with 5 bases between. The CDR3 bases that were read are TGTGCCAGCAGCTTAGACAGTTCTGGAAACACC. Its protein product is CASSLDSSGNT. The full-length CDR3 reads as CASSLDSSGNTIYF.